This is a list of T cell receptor beta chains from one sample in a study of regulatory T cells in long-lasting Graves disease. From the multiplex PCR reads, TCRdb called clonotypes with MiXCR, one entry per CDR3 protein. The table includes 400,000 to 550,000 distinct CDR3 sequences, about 17% detected once. The sample also formed part of further work on T cells in Graves' hyperthyroidism and ophthalmopathy.

Sequences were derived from peripheral blood mononuclear cells (PBMCs), sampled at new diagnosis, from a patient treated with antithyroid drugs. These TCRs come from a woman in her twenties or thirties with Graves disease. Both conserved end residues are part of each CDR3. D genes are given only for firm matches. Size tells how often a clone was seen (once, few, many) or the class of an expanded clone, and some rows leave it out.

cdr3_aa,cdr3_nt,d_call,clone_size,j_call,v_call
CASSQDRSTEAFF,TGTGCCAGCAGCCAGGACAGGAGCACTGAAGCTTTCTTT,TRBD1,few,TRBJ1-1,TRBV6-1
CASSLAWGQIVQFF,TGTGCCAGCAGCTTAGCGTGGGGACAGATCGTGCAGTTCTTC,TRBD1,many,TRBJ2-1,TRBV7-2
CASSLFLGGRELFF,TGTGCCAGCAGTTTATTCCTGGGGGGCCGGGAGCTGTTTTTT,.,few,TRBJ2-2,TRBV27
CASSLRQGQWETQYF,TGTGCCAGCAGTTTAAGGCAGGGACAATGGGAGACCCAGTACTTC,.,many,TRBJ2-5,TRBV28
CASSPYRDTSSSGANVLTF,TGTGCCAGCAGCCCCTACCGGGACACCAGTTCTTCAGGGGCCAACGTCCTGACTTTC,.,once,TRBJ2-6,TRBV6-1
CASSSKREYAEQFF,TGTGCCAGCAGTTCCAAGCGGGAGTACGCTGAGCAGTTCTTC,TRBD2,few,TRBJ2-1,TRBV12-3/TRBV12-4
CSASPFRGTYNSPLHF,TGCAGTGCTAGTCCCTTTCGAGGGACCTATAATTCACCCCTCCACTTT,.,few,TRBJ1-6,TRBV20-1
CASSNRAGTTAYF,TGTGCCAGCAGCAATCGGGCCGGCACGACGGCCTACTTC,.,many,TRBJ2-5,TRBV7-9
CASSLVGGEAFF,TGTGCCAGCAGCTTAGTAGGTGGGGAAGCTTTCTTT,.,many,TRBJ1-1,TRBV7-6
CASSTGQVLAKNIQYF,TGTGCCAGCAGTACGGGACAGGTCCTAGCCAAAAACATTCAGTACTTC,TRBD1,few,TRBJ2-4,TRBV6-2/TRBV6-3
CASSASGTGSYNEQFF,TGTGCCAGCAGCGCCTCCGGGACAGGGTCATACAATGAGCAGTTCTTC,TRBD1,many,TRBJ2-1,TRBV7-2
CAISPGLAVYNEQFF,TGTGCCATCAGTCCCGGACTAGCTGTGTACAATGAGCAGTTCTTC,TRBD2,.,TRBJ2-1,TRBV10-3
CATSKSSDSYNEQFF,TGTGCCACCAGCAAGTCTAGCGACTCCTACAATGAGCAGTTCTTC,.,many,TRBJ2-1,TRBV15
CASTLGTFSYNEQFF,TGCGCCAGCACCCTCGGGACTTTCTCCTACAATGAGCAGTTCTTC,.,few,TRBJ2-1,TRBV5-1
CASSPKTGYGYTF,TGTGCCAGCAGCCCCAAGACAGGCTATGGCTACACCTTC,.,.,TRBJ1-2,TRBV4-2
CATSEVGDTVEQFF,TGTGCCACCAGTGAGGTAGGGGACACTGTGGAGCAGTTCTTC,.,many,TRBJ2-1,TRBV24-1
CASSVYSTKTSTDTQYF,TGTGCCAGCAGCGTTTACTCAACAAAGACGAGCACAGATACGCAGTATTTT,.,many,TRBJ2-3,TRBV5-5
CASSQGGVRDEQFF,TGTGCCAGCAGCCAAGGCGGTGTGAGGGATGAGCAGTTCTTC,.,few,TRBJ2-1,TRBV14
CASSVAGRVGEKLFF,TGTGCCAGCAGCGTAGCTGGCAGGGTTGGCGAAAAACTGTTTTTT,.,.,TRBJ1-4,TRBV9
CSASPGILGNQPQHF,TGCAGTGCTAGTCCGGGGATTTTGGGCAATCAGCCCCAGCATTTT,.,.,TRBJ1-5,TRBV20-1
CAWRLAGVGSYEQYF,TGTGCCTGGAGACTAGCGGGAGTTGGATCCTACGAGCAGTACTTC,TRBD2,many,TRBJ2-7,TRBV30
CASNHPGVVDEQFF,TGTGCCAGCAACCATCCGGGCGTCGTGGATGAGCAGTTCTTC,.,many,TRBJ2-1,TRBV7-9
CSARDVVAISYNEQFF,TGCAGTGCTAGAGACGTAGTTGCGATCTCCTACAATGAGCAGTTCTTC,.,few,TRBJ2-1,TRBV20-1
CASSNAGTVLEAFF,TGTGCCAGCAGCAACGCGGGGACCGTCCTAGAAGCTTTCTTT,.,many,TRBJ1-1,TRBV6-1
CASRWTETYGYTF,TGTGCCAGCCGCTGGACAGAAACATATGGCTACACCTTC,.,.,TRBJ1-2,TRBV6-1
CASTPGLSSYEQYF,TGTGCCAGTACCCCAGGACTAAGCTCCTACGAGCAGTACTTC,.,once,TRBJ2-7,TRBV19
CSWSDRRDRAGHEQYF,TGTAGCTGGAGTGACCGCCGGGACAGGGCGGGCCACGAGCAGTACTTC,TRBD1,.,TRBJ2-7,TRBV30
CASSQTSGYGQYF,TGCGCCAGCAGCCAAACTAGCGGGTACGGGCAGTACTTC,TRBD2,.,TRBJ2-7,TRBV4-1
CASTGTSGRNTYEQYF,TGTGCCAGCACCGGGACTAGCGGGAGGAACACCTACGAGCAGTACTTC,TRBD2,many,TRBJ2-7,TRBV28
CASSPADNEQFF,TGTGCCAGCAGCCCGGCGGACAATGAGCAGTTCTTC,.,few,TRBJ2-1,TRBV7-2
CASSLLAEGSPLHF,TGTGCCAGCAGCTTACTTGCGGAAGGTTCACCCCTCCACTTT,.,many,TRBJ1-6,TRBV7-9
CSATRDASTDTQYF,TGCAGTGCTACCCGGGACGCGAGCACAGATACGCAGTATTTT,.,many,TRBJ2-3,TRBV20-1
CASGLPTGLAEISSYNEQFF,TGTGCTAGTGGTTTGCCTACGGGACTAGCGGAAATTAGCTCCTACAATGAGCAGTTCTTC,TRBD2,many,TRBJ2-1,TRBV12-5
CASSPLTGGGEEQFF,TGTGCCAGCAGCCCTCTCACGGGGGGGGGGGAAGAGCAGTTCTTC,TRBD2,few,TRBJ2-1,TRBV7-9
CAISESGQTPIRGYTF,TGTGCCATCAGTGAGAGTGGACAGACACCCATAAGAGGCTACACCTTC,.,many,TRBJ1-2,TRBV10-3
CASSYQPPGLSSYEQYF,TGTGCCAGCAGTTATCAGCCCCCAGGCCTAAGCTCCTACGAGCAGTACTTC,.,many,TRBJ2-7,TRBV6-5
CSGTAWGYNEQFF,TGCAGCGGTACGGCCTGGGGATACAATGAGCAGTTCTTC,.,many,TRBJ2-1,TRBV29-1
CASSLRDLQNNEQFF,TGTGCCAGCAGCTTAAGGGACCTACAAAACAATGAGCAGTTCTTC,.,many,TRBJ2-1,TRBV11-1
CAIKQAGAGHEQFF,TGTGCCATCAAACAAGCGGGAGCGGGCCATGAGCAGTTCTTC,TRBD2,.,TRBJ2-1,TRBV10-3
CASRGGTARHYGYTF,TGTGCCAGCAGGGGAGGGACAGCGCGCCATTATGGCTACACCTTC,TRBD1,.,TRBJ1-2,TRBV3-1
CASSRLTGGFTEAFF,TGCGCCAGCAGCCGGTTGACAGGGGGATTCACTGAAGCTTTCTTT,TRBD1,many,TRBJ1-1,TRBV5-1
CASSLVGQRITEAFF,TGCGCCAGCAGCTTGGTAGGACAAAGGATTACTGAAGCTTTCTTT,.,many,TRBJ1-1,TRBV5-1
CASSLIPGDYEQYF,TGCGCCAGCAGCTTGATCCCAGGGGACTACGAGCAGTACTTC,.,many,TRBJ2-7,TRBV5-1
CASSPRGGNEQFF,TGTGCCAGCAGCCCTCGAGGGGGCAATGAGCAGTTCTTC,.,many,TRBJ2-1,TRBV13
CASRNGVGGEQFF,TGTGCCAGCAGAAACGGGGTAGGGGGGGAGCAGTTCTTC,.,.,TRBJ2-1,TRBV6-1
CASSDTDYEQYF,TGTGCCAGCAGCGACACTGACTACGAGCAGTACTTC,.,many,TRBJ2-7,TRBV7-6
CASSNAQARNYGYTF,TGTGCCAGTAGTAACGCCCAGGCCCGTAACTATGGCTACACCTTC,.,few,TRBJ1-2,TRBV19
CASSLKAYSYEQYF,TGTGCCAGCAGTTTAAAAGCCTATTCCTACGAGCAGTACTTC,.,many,TRBJ2-7,TRBV27
CASGPLGGGDTQYF,TGTGCCAGCGGGCCCCTGGGGGGCGGCGATACGCAGTATTTT,.,many,TRBJ2-3,TRBV27
CASSVGRSPEAFF,TGTGCCAGCAGTGTTGGTCGGTCCCCTGAAGCTTTCTTT,.,many,TRBJ1-1,TRBV2
CASSPPVTQYEQYF,TGTGCCAGCTCACCACCGGTCACACAATACGAGCAGTACTTC,.,many,TRBJ2-7,TRBV18
CASSLVYMAGGDEQFF,TGTGCCAGCAGTTTAGTTTATATGGCAGGGGGCGATGAGCAGTTCTTC,TRBD1,many,TRBJ2-1,TRBV28
CAIRGTSGTSYEQYF,TGTGCCATCAGGGGGACTAGCGGGACCTCCTACGAGCAGTACTTC,TRBD2,many,TRBJ2-7,TRBV10-3
CASSYGGGGPKVAQYF,TGTGCCAGCAGTTATGGTGGAGGAGGCCCGAAGGTCGCGCAGTACTTC,.,many,TRBJ2-7,TRBV6-2/TRBV6-3
CASSQKGQGRAEAFF,TGCGCCAGCAGCCAAAAAGGACAGGGGAGAGCTGAAGCTTTCTTT,TRBD1,few,TRBJ1-1,TRBV4-3
CASSRRGVRGGEQYF,TGTGCCAGCAGCCGACGGGGCGTGAGGGGCGGCGAGCAGTACTTC,.,many,TRBJ2-7,TRBV11-2
CASSARENPKETQYF,TGTGCCAGCTCCGCCCGGGAGAACCCCAAAGAGACCCAGTACTTC,.,many,TRBJ2-5,TRBV27
CASSPGQGANQETQYF,TGCGCCAGCAGCCCGGGACAGGGGGCTAACCAAGAGACCCAGTACTTC,TRBD1,.,TRBJ2-5,TRBV5-1
CATETANYNSPLHF,TGTGCCACCGAGACCGCTAACTATAATTCACCCCTCCACTTT,.,.,TRBJ1-6,TRBV28
CASCRGLGEKLFF,TGTGCCAGTTGCAGGGGGCTTGGTGAAAAACTGTTTTTT,TRBD1,many,TRBJ1-4,TRBV6-1